This is a list of T cell receptor beta chains from one sample in a study of blood T cells in healthy people across ages. MiXCR, run by TCRdb on the 5' RACE reads, gives a single entry per CDR3 protein. The sample consists of about 1.4 million distinct CDR3 sequences, 55% to 75% of them appearing once. The sample taken for sequencing was blood. Receptors were obtained from a man younger than 35 in good health. Each CDR3 is given with its conserved first and last residue. The D gene is left open where the match is weak. Not all rows give a size; the values are once, few, many and, for expanded clones, a class.

J: TRBJ2-5; V: TRBV10-3; size: many; D: NA; CDR3: CAIRGSGYDNEQYF; DNA: TGTGCCATCAGGGGGAGCGGCTACGACAATGAGCAGTACTTC
J: TRBJ2-3; V: TRBV9; size: few; D: TRBD2; CDR3: CASSEGAGVTDTQYF; DNA: TGTGCCAGCAGCGAGGGAGCGGGGGTCACAGATACGCAGTATTTT
J: TRBJ2-7; V: TRBV11-2; size: NA; D: TRBD1; CDR3: CASRTPDRGANSYEQYF; DNA: TGTGCCAGCAGGACCCCCGACAGGGGCGCCAACTCCTACGAGCAGTACTTC
J: TRBJ1-2; V: TRBV28; size: NA; D: NA; CDR3: CASSPSDHTPYGYTF; DNA: TGTGCCAGCAGTCCGTCGGACCATACCCCCTATGGCTACACCTTC
J: TRBJ2-1; V: TRBV29-1; size: NA; D: TRBD1; CDR3: CSVGVQGASSEQFF; DNA: TGCAGCGTTGGGGTCCAGGGGGCGTCTTCTGAGCAGTTCTTC
J: TRBJ1-2; V: TRBV7-9; size: NA; D: TRBD1; CDR3: CASSPPVIGGDPNYGYTF; DNA: TGTGCCAGCAGCCCCCCCGTGATAGGGGGCGATCCTAACTATGGCTACACCTTC
J: TRBJ1-1; V: TRBV20-1; size: NA; D: NA; CDR3: CSAGRGGSTEAFF; DNA: TGCAGTGCGGGGAGGGGGGGGTCCACTGAAGCTTTCTTT
J: TRBJ2-7; V: TRBV10-3; size: NA; D: TRBD2; CDR3: CAISELWALAATYEQYF; DNA: TGTGCCATCAGTGAACTATGGGCTCTAGCGGCCACCTACGAGCAGTACTTC
J: TRBJ2-4; V: TRBV6-5; size: NA; D: NA; CDR3: CASSYAGMGRSGAKNIQYF; DNA: TGTGCCAGCAGTTACGCGGGAATGGGGAGGAGTGGAGCCAAAAACATTCAGTACTTC
J: TRBJ2-3; V: TRBV4-1; size: once; D: TRBD2; CDR3: CASSQESSNRLAGTDTQYF; DNA: TGCGCCAGCAGCCAAGAAAGCTCAAACCGGCTAGCGGGCACAGATACGCAGTATTTT
J: TRBJ2-5; V: TRBV4-2; size: NA; D: TRBD2; CDR3: CASSHPHNPTSGNTQETQYF; DNA: TGTGCCAGCAGCCACCCCCACAACCCGACTAGCGGAAATACTCAAGAGACCCAGTACTTC
J: TRBJ2-5; V: TRBV14; size: few; D: TRBD2; CDR3: CASSLRTSRDQETQYF; DNA: TGTGCCAGCAGCCTCAGGACTAGCAGAGACCAAGAGACCCAGTACTTC
J: TRBJ2-7; V: TRBV30; size: NA; D: TRBD2; CDR3: CAGGVMAYEQYF; DNA: TGTGCCGGGGGGGTGATGGCCTACGAGCAGTACTTC
J: TRBJ2-5; V: TRBV4-1; size: NA; D: NA; CDR3: CVSSQLEVGETQYF; DNA: TGCGTCAGCAGCCAATTGGAGGTCGGGGAGACCCAGTACTTC
J: TRBJ1-2; V: TRBV21-1; size: NA; D: NA; CDR3: CAGSLIGGQDYGYTF; DNA: TGTGCCGGCAGCCTGATAGGGGGACAGGATTATGGCTACACCTTC
J: TRBJ2-3; V: TRBV9; size: NA; D: NA; CDR3: CASSVAKTDTQYF; DNA: TGTGCCAGCAGCGTAGCTAAAACAGATACGCAGTATTTT
J: TRBJ1-2; V: TRBV29-1; size: NA; D: NA; CDR3: CSVDGLPGKWNYGYTF; DNA: TGCAGCGTTGACGGGCTACCAGGGAAATGGAACTATGGCTACACCTTC
J: TRBJ2-1; V: TRBV12-3/TRBV12-4; size: few; D: NA; CDR3: CASTLRGNEQFF; DNA: TGTGCCAGCACCCTGCGGGGCAATGAGCAGTTCTTC
J: TRBJ2-1; V: TRBV6-5; size: few; D: TRBD2; CDR3: CASSTHGTSTYNEQFF; DNA: TGTGCCAGCAGTACTCACGGGACTAGCACCTACAATGAGCAGTTCTTC
J: TRBJ2-7; V: TRBV4-2; size: NA; D: NA; CDR3: CASSQAGTFYEQYF; DNA: TGTGCCAGCAGCCAGGCGGGGACCTTCTACGAGCAGTACTTC
J: TRBJ2-1; V: TRBV20-1; size: NA; D: TRBD2; CDR3: CSARELAGDYEQFF; DNA: TGCAGTGCTAGAGAACTAGCGGGAGACTATGAGCAGTTCTTC
J: TRBJ1-5; V: TRBV7-2; size: few; D: NA; CDR3: CASSLGWGQPQHF; DNA: TGTGCCAGCAGCTTAGGATGGGGTCAGCCCCAGCATTTT
J: TRBJ2-1; V: TRBV20-1; size: NA; D: NA; CDR3: CSARGGHYNEQFF; DNA: TGCAGTGCTAGGGGCGGACATTACAATGAGCAGTTCTTC
J: TRBJ2-5; V: TRBV7-9; size: NA; D: NA; CDR3: CASSLLGRTNFRRETQYF; DNA: TGTGCCAGCAGCTTACTTGGCAGGACAAATTTCAGGAGAGAGACCCAGTACTTC
J: TRBJ2-2; V: TRBV27; size: NA; D: NA; CDR3: CASSLSVGSIRAGELFF; DNA: TGTGCCAGCAGTTTATCGGTCGGTAGTATTCGGGCCGGGGAGCTGTTTTTT
J: TRBJ1-6; V: TRBV5-1; size: NA; D: NA; CDR3: CASSLVYREAAKNSPLHF; DNA: TGCGCCAGCAGCTTGGTATACAGGGAAGCGGCGAAGAATTCACCCCTCCACTTT
J: TRBJ2-7; V: TRBV20-1; size: NA; D: TRBD2; CDR3: CSARPGRALNEQYF; DNA: TGCAGTGCTAGGCCCGGGAGGGCCTTAAACGAGCAGTACTTC
J: TRBJ1-1; V: TRBV9; size: NA; D: NA; CDR3: CASRRALSFTEAFF; DNA: TGTGCCAGTAGAAGGGCCCTTAGCTTCACTGAAGCTTTCTTT
J: TRBJ2-7; V: TRBV4-2; size: NA; D: NA; CDR3: CASSQAGLGGEQYF; DNA: TGTGCCAGCAGCCAAGCGGGCCTTGGGGGCGAGCAGTACTTC
J: TRBJ2-7; V: TRBV20-1; size: NA; D: NA; CDR3: CSARTRLKSVYEQYF; DNA: TGCAGTGCTAGAACGAGACTGAAGTCAGTCTACGAGCAGTACTTC
J: TRBJ2-7; V: TRBV4-1; size: NA; D: TRBD1; CDR3: CASSQTGTGGEQYF; DNA: TGCGCCAGCAGCCAAACAGGGACAGGGGGCGAGCAGTACTTC
J: TRBJ2-3; V: TRBV4-3; size: NA; D: TRBD2; CDR3: CASSQDFGGSTDTQYF; DNA: TGCGCCAGCAGCCAAGATTTCGGGGGGAGCACAGATACGCAGTATTTT
J: TRBJ2-1; V: TRBV10-2; size: NA; D: NA; CDR3: CASSDFGTPEREQFF; DNA: TGCGCCAGCAGTGATTTCGGCACCCCTGAGCGTGAGCAGTTCTTC
J: TRBJ1-2; V: TRBV12-3/TRBV12-4; size: NA; D: NA; CDR3: CASSLSAWGDGYTF; DNA: TGTGCCAGCAGTTTATCGGCCTGGGGGGATGGCTACACCTTC
J: TRBJ2-5; V: TRBV20-1; size: NA; D: NA; CDR3: CSVTGVRETQYF; DNA: TGCAGTGTCACGGGAGTCAGAGAGACCCAGTACTTC
J: TRBJ1-2; V: TRBV7-9; size: few; D: TRBD1; CDR3: CASSPRGTGSNYGYTF; DNA: TGTGCCAGCAGCCCAAGAGGGACAGGCTCTAACTATGGCTACACCTTC
J: TRBJ2-1; V: TRBV21-1; size: once; D: NA; CDR3: CARYTFSYNEQFF; DNA: TGTGCCAGATACACCTTCTCCTACAATGAGCAGTTCTTC
J: TRBJ1-4; V: TRBV27; size: NA; D: TRBD1; CDR3: CASSLTGVGKLFF; DNA: TGTGCCAGCAGTCTTACAGGGGTTGGAAAACTGTTTTTT
J: TRBJ2-4; V: TRBV12-1; size: NA; D: NA; CDR3: CASSLGEGWFAKSIQYF; DNA: TGTGCCAGCAGCCTTGGGGAGGGCTGGTTCGCCAAAAGCATTCAGTACTTC
J: TRBJ2-7; V: TRBV10-3; size: NA; D: TRBD2; CDR3: CAISEASGRAGNGYEQYF; DNA: TGTGCCATCAGTGAGGCGAGTGGGAGAGCGGGAAACGGCTACGAGCAGTACTTC
J: TRBJ1-5; V: TRBV6-2/TRBV6-3; size: NA; D: NA; CDR3: CASSSGVEQPQHF; DNA: TGTGCCAGCAGTTCAGGGGTTGAGCAGCCCCAGCATTTT
J: TRBJ1-2; V: TRBV15; size: NA; D: TRBD1; CDR3: CATSRDMPGGNGYTF; DNA: TGTGCCACCAGCAGAGATATGCCAGGGGGTAATGGCTACACCTTC
J: TRBJ2-1; V: TRBV20-1; size: NA; D: NA; CDR3: CSARDAELADEQFF; DNA: TGCAGTGCTAGAGATGCTGAACTAGCAGATGAGCAGTTCTTC
J: TRBJ1-1; V: TRBV11-1; size: NA; D: NA; CDR3: CASSSGLRAVSLIQDTEAFF; DNA: TGTGCCAGCAGCTCTGGTCTTCGAGCTGTTTCGCTTATTCAGGATACTGAAGCTTTCTTT
J: TRBJ2-4; V: TRBV29-1; size: NA; D: NA; CDR3: CSVVDKNIQYF; DNA: TGCAGCGTTGTAGACAAAAACATTCAGTACTTC
J: TRBJ2-7; V: TRBV7-9; size: NA; D: NA; CDR3: CASSLDGDPQYF; DNA: TGTGCCAGCAGCTTAGACGGGGACCCGCAGTACTTC
J: TRBJ2-1; V: TRBV5-1; size: few; D: NA; CDR3: CASSLDFPTGNEQFF; DNA: TGCGCCAGCAGCTTGGACTTCCCAACCGGCAATGAGCAGTTCTTC
J: TRBJ2-7; V: TRBV29-1; size: NA; D: TRBD1; CDR3: CSVARQGAGEQYF; DNA: TGCAGCGTTGCCCGACAGGGGGCAGGCGAGCAGTACTTC
J: TRBJ2-1; V: TRBV6-6; size: NA; D: NA; CDR3: CASIAAPRNEQFF; DNA: TGTGCCAGCATCGCGGCCCCCCGTAATGAGCAGTTCTTC
J: TRBJ2-3; V: TRBV10-3; size: few; D: NA; CDR3: CAISESKLGGDTQYF; DNA: TGTGCCATCAGTGAAAGTAAACTGGGGGGAGATACGCAGTATTTT
J: TRBJ2-3; V: TRBV5-1; size: few; D: NA; CDR3: CASSFPLADTQYF; DNA: TGCGCCAGCAGCTTTCCTCTTGCAGATACGCAGTATTTT
J: TRBJ1-2; V: TRBV24-1; size: NA; D: NA; CDR3: CAYHGLLDGYTF; DNA: TGTGCTTACCATGGGCTACTGGATGGCTACACCTTC
J: TRBJ2-3; V: TRBV29-1; size: few; D: NA; CDR3: CSVPQRTDTDTQYF; DNA: TGCAGCGTTCCCCAGAGGACAGACACAGATACGCAGTATTTT
J: TRBJ2-2; V: TRBV27; size: NA; D: TRBD2; CDR3: CASSFLAGPTGELFF; DNA: TGTGCCAGCAGTTTTCTAGCGGGACCCACCGGGGAGCTGTTTTTT
J: TRBJ1-1; V: TRBV28; size: NA; D: NA; CDR3: CASSFPRGGGTDTEAFF; DNA: TGTGCCAGCAGTTTTCCTAGGGGCGGGGGGACGGACACTGAAGCTTTCTTT
J: TRBJ2-7; V: TRBV7-8; size: NA; D: NA; CDR3: CASSPMVPASYEQYF; DNA: TGTGCCAGCAGCCCCATGGTGCCAGCGTCCTACGAGCAGTACTTC
J: TRBJ2-3; V: TRBV7-2; size: NA; D: NA; CDR3: CASSPMGGLNADTQYF; DNA: TGTGCCAGCAGCCCGATGGGTGGACTTAACGCAGATACGCAGTATTTT